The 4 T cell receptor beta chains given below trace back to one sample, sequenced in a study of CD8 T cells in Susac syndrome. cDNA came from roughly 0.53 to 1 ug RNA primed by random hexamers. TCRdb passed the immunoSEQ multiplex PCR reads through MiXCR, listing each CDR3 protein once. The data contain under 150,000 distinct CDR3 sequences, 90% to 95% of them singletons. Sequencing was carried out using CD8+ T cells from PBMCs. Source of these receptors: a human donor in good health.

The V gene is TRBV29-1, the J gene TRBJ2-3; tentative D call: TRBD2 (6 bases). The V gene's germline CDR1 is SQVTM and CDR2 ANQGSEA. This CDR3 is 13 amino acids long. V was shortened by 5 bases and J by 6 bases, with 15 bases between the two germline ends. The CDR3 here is CSVLTGVDDTQYF. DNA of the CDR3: TGCAGCGTTTTGACGGGAGTAGACGATACGCAGTATTTT.

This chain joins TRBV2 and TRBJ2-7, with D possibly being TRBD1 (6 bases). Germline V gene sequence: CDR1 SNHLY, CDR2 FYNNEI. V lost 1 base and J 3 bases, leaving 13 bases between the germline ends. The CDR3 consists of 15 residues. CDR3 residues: CASSEGPGDGYEQYF. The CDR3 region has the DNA TGTGCCAGCAGTGAAGGGCCAGGGGACGGCTACGAGCAGTACTTC.

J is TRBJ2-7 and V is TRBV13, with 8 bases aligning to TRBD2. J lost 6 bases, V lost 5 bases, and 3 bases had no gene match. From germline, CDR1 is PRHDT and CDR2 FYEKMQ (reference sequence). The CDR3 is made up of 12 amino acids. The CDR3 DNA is TGTGCCAGCAGCGGACTAGCTGGCGAGCAGTACTTC. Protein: CASSGLAGEQYF.

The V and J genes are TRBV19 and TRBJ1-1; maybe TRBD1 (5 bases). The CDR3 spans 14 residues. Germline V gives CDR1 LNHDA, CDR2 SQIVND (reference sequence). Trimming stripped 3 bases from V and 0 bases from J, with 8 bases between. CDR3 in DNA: TGTGCCAGTAGTATGGGACGCCTGAACACTGAAGCTTTCTTT. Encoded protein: CASSMGRLNTEAFF. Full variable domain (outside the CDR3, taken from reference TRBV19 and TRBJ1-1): DGGITQSPKYLFRKEGQNVTLSCEQNLNHDAMYWYRQDPGQGLRLIYYSQIVNDFQKGDIAEGYSVSREKKESFPLTVTSAQKNPTAFYLCASSMGRLNTEAFFGQGTRLTVV.